This T cell receptor (beta chain) derives from a study of blood T cell repertoires in COVID-19. The overall study: Sources were T cells, B-cell-depleted T cells, or PBMCs; the material itself was cDNA or gDNA.

As originally analysed: Nucleated cell counts were estimated from reference gene primer amplification. TCRdb keeps only in-frame clones here, not all; method: immunoSEQ multiplex PCR. V, J and clone size were drawn from that table, and D and trimming were deduced from the DNA. The sample records under 300,000 clones, about 88% being singletons. The V end was cut by 6 bases, the J end by 8 bases, with 20 bases between. Germline CDR1 reads SEHNR; CDR2 reads FQNEAQ (reference sequence). This CDR3 spans 16 amino acids. Only one count was recorded for this clone. The Seattle patients, enrolled during active infection, were followed longitudinally.

The origin of this receptor is a human donor with COVID-19, enrolled during active disease. The donor label of this sample is uncertain. Sequencing was done on a sample of peripheral blood. This chain joins TRBV7-9 and TRBJ1-6; D may be TRBD1 (5 bases). The CDR3 sequence is CASRPFSGTGDSPLHF. DNA of the CDR3: TGTGCCAGCAGACCTTTCTCCGGGACGGGAGATTCACCCCTCCACTTT.